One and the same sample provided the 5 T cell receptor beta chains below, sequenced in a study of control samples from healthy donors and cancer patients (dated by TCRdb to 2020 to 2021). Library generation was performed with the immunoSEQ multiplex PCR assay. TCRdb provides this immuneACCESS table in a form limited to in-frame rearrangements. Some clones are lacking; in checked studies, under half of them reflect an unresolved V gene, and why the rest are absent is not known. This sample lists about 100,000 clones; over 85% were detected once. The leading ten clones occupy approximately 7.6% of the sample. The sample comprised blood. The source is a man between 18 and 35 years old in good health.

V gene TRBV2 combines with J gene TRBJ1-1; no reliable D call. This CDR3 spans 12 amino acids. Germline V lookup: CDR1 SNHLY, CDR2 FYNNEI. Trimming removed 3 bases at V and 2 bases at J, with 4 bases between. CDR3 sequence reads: CASSDSNTEAFF. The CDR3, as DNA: TGTGCCAGCAGTGATAGCAACACTGAAGCTTTCTTT. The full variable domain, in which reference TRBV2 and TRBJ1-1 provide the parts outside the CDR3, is EPEVTQTPSHQVTQMGQEVILRCVPISNHLYFYWYRQILGQKVEFLVSFYNNEISEKSEIFDDQFSVERPDGSNFTLKIRSTKLEDSAMYFCASSDSNTEAFFGQGTRLTVV.

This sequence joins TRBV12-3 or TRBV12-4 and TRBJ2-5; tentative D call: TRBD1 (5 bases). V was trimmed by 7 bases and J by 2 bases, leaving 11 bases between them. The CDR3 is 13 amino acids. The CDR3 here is CASMDTLQETQYF. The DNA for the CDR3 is TGTGCCAGCATGGACACCTTGCAAGAGACCCAGTACTTC.

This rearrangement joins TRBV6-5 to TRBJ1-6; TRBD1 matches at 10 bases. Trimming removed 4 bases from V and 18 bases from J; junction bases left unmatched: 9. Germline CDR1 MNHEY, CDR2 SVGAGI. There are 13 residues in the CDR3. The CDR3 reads CASSSPGQGTGHF. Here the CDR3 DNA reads TGTGCCAGCAGTTCACCGGGACAGGGGACTGGCCACTTT.

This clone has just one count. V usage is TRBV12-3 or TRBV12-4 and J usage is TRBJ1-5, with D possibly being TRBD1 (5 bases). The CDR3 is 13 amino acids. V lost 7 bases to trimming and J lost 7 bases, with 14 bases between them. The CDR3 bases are TGTGCCAGCAATGCAGGGTTCAGGCAGCCCCAGCATTTT. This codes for CASNAGFRQPQHF.

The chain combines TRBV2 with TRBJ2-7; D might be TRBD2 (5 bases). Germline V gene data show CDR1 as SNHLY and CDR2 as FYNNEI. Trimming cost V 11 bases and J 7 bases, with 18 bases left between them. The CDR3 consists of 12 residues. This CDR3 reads CARGTGKGEQYF. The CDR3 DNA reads TGTGCCCGAGGAACGGGGAAAGGGGAGCAGTACTTC.